One sample yielded the 16 T cell receptor beta chains listed below, sequenced in a study of cytomegalovirus exposure and HLA in healthy donors. The study ran its PCR with 60 Vbeta and 13 Jbeta primers. Some clones are missing from TCRdb's copy, which holds only in-frame ones; the method was immunoSEQ multiplex PCR. The sample lists around 120,000 clones, roughly 86% seen once, with about 1.8% in the top ten. Material for sequencing was PBMCs. Receptor source: a man between 18 and 35 years old in good health and CMV-seronegative.

With regard to this clone: The sample holds other DNA sequences that translate to the same CDR3. V gene TRBV9 combines with J gene TRBJ2-6; 12 bases are shared with TRBD2. The length of the CDR3 is 18 residues. CDR1 is SGDLS, CDR2 YYNGEE, per germline. V shed 4 bases and J 1 base; nucleotides not matched to a gene: 6. The CDR3 DNA reads as TGTGCCAGCAGCCCACGCCTAGCGGGGGGGTCTGGGGCCAACGTCCTGACTTTC. Translation: CASSPRLAGGSGANVLTF.

The chain couples TRBV18 to TRBJ1-1; 8 bases are shared with TRBD1. The trim removed 4 bases at V and 8 bases at J, leaving 3 bases unmatched. The CDR3 is 12 amino acids. The germline V gene encodes CDR1 KGHSH and CDR2 LQKENI. The chain's CDR3 is CASSQRQGEAFF. CDR3 bases: TGTGCCAGCTCACAAAGACAGGGGGAAGCTTTCTTT.

This chain links TRBV5-6 with TRBJ1-1; no clear D. Germline assignment: CDR1 SGHDT and CDR2 YYEEEE. The CDR3 runs to 18 residues. The V end lost 0 bases, the J end lost 0 bases, and 18 bases lay between the germline ends. CDR3: CASSLAGEGLWMNTEAFF. The CDR3 DNA follows: TGTGCCAGCAGCTTGGCCGGTGAGGGATTGTGGATGAACACTGAAGCTTTCTTT.

Here the CDR3 reads CATSPRQLTDTQYF. CDR3 sequence (DNA): TGTGCCACCAGCCCCAGACAGCTCACAGATACGCAGTATTTT. V and J are TRBV15 and TRBJ2-3; tentative D call: TRBD1 (5 bases). The CDR3 covers 14 residues. With 5 bases removed from V and 2 bases from J, the gap between germline ends came to 11 bases. From germline, CDR1 is LNHNV and CDR2 YYDKDF (reference sequence).

The chain employs TRBV5-1 and TRBJ2-1, with TRBD1 as a possible D gene (6 bases). Trimming cost V 1 base and J 0 bases, with 23 bases left between them. Germline V gene sequence: CDR1 SGHRS, CDR2 YFSETQ. The CDR3 covers 20 residues. The CDR3 bases are TGCGCCAGCAGCTTGAGTCGCCGGGACAAACAGTTGAGCTCCTACAATGAGCAGTTCTTC. Its translation is CASSLSRRDKQLSSYNEQFF.

The J gene is TRBJ2-6, the V gene TRBV21-1; the table gives TRBD2 as D, unverified against the DNA. TRBV21-1 is designated a pseudogene. The CDR3 runs to 23 residues. DNA for the CDR3: TGTGCCAGCAGCAAAGCTATAGGGGTAGGGGTCGGGGGTCTTATATATGGGGCCAACGTCCTGACTTTC. Translation: CASSKAIGVGVGGLIYGANVLTF.

This chain joins TRBV6-4 and TRBJ2-1; D might be TRBD2 (6 bases). Germline V lookup: CDR1 MRHNA, CDR2 SNTAGT. V dropped 4 bases and J dropped 5 bases, with 6 bases sitting between them. CDR3 length: 12 residues. CDR3 loop: CASSGTNNEQFF. The CDR3, as DNA: TGTGCCAGCAGTGGGACTAACAATGAGCAGTTCTTC.

The chain carries TRBV25-1 and TRBJ2-6; tentatively, D is TRBD1 (5 bases). Germline V gene sequence: CDR1 MGHDK, CDR2 SYGVNS. V was pared by 7 bases and J by 0 bases, with 10 bases between. The CDR3 sequence is 15 residues long. The CDR3 loop is CASTRQFSGANVLTF. The CDR3 DNA sequence: TGTGCCAGCACCCGACAGTTCTCTGGGGCCAACGTCCTGACTTTC.

The chain combines TRBV6-1 with TRBJ2-7, with 11 bases that match TRBD2. The CDR3 has 16 residues. Losses at the gene ends were 3 bases for V and 1 base for J; bases not matched to a gene: 5. CDR1 is MNHNS and CDR2 is SASEGT in the germline V gene. CDR3 amino acids: CASSDWGTSGSYEQYF. The CDR3 nucleotides are TGTGCCAGCAGTGACTGGGGGACTAGCGGTTCCTACGAGCAGTACTTC.

The count of this clone is one. This chain links TRBV5-1 with TRBJ2-1; 10 positions match TRBD1. J lost 4 bases, V lost 0 bases, and 4 bases had no gene match. Looked up from germline, CDR1 is SGHRS and CDR2 is YFSETQ. This CDR3 is 16 amino acids long. This chain's CDR3 is CASSLAGQGGYNEQFF. CDR3 DNA sequence: TGCGCCAGCAGCTTGGCCGGACAGGGGGGTTACAATGAGCAGTTCTTC. Looking up the rest from reference TRBV5-1 and TRBJ2-1 gives the full variable domain: KAGVTQTPRYLIKTRGQQVTLSCSPISGHRSVSWYQQTPGQGLQFLFEYFSETQRNKGNFPGRFSGRQFSNSRSEMNVSTLELGDSALYLCASSLAGQGGYNEQFFGPGTRLTVL.

The chain carries TRBV4-3 and TRBJ1-6; D is unclear. This CDR3 contains 13 residues. V dropped 0 bases and J dropped 10 bases, with 7 bases sitting between them. Germline CDR1 is LGHNA and CDR2 is YSLEER. CDR3 nucleotides: TGCGCCAGCAGCCAAGAAGAGAACTCACCCCTCCACTTT. Amino acid sequence: CASSQEENSPLHF.

J is TRBJ1-2 and V is TRBV5-4, with 8 bases aligning to TRBD1. Germline CDR1 is SGHNT and CDR2 is YYREEE (reference sequence). With 5 bases clipped from V and 1 base from J, the junction kept 10 bases outside the gene matches. This CDR3 has 16 residues. The CDR3 coding sequence is TGTGCCAGCAGTTCTGGACAGGGTTTCATTAACTATGGCTACACCTTC. Translating it yields CASSSGQGFINYGYTF.

This sequence joins TRBV27 and TRBJ1-6; D gene ambiguous. CDR1 and CDR2 (germline): MNHEY, SMNVEV (reference sequence). This CDR3 is built from 13 residues. V lost 6 bases and J 9 bases, leaving 12 bases between the germline ends. In nucleotides, the CDR3 is TGTGCCAGCAGCCATGCCGGGAGTTCACCCCTCCACTTT. This translates into CASSHAGSSPLHF.

The V gene is TRBV7-9, the J gene TRBJ1-1, with TRBD1 as a possible D gene (5 bases). This CDR3 spans 17 amino acids. From germline, CDR1 is SEHNR and CDR2 FQNEAQ (reference sequence). Trimming cost V 1 base and J 4 bases, with 19 bases left between them. The CDR3 DNA follows: TGTGCCAGCAGCTTAGGGGGGGGAAGATCGAGCGGCACTGAAGCTTTCTTT. The encoded protein is CASSLGGGRSSGTEAFF.

The gene calls are TRBV6-6 and TRBJ1-1; D is perhaps TRBD1 (5 bases). CDR1 is MNHNY, CDR2 SVGAGI, per germline (reference sequence). Trimming stripped 2 bases from V and 5 bases from J, with 6 bases between. This CDR3 has 12 residues. The CDR3 DNA follows: TGTGCCAGCAGTTACGGGGGGACTGAAGCTTTCTTT. Translating gives CASSYGGTEAFF.

This CDR3 reads CASSEVGLREQYF. CDR3 coding DNA: TGTGCCAGCAGTGAGGTCGGACTTCGAGAGCAGTACTTC. The V gene is TRBV6-1, the J gene TRBJ2-5; maybe TRBD2 (5 bases). CDR1 and CDR2 from the germline V gene are MNHNS and SASEGT. The CDR3 spans 13 residues. Trimming removed 3 bases from V and 11 bases from J, with 16 bases in between.